This TCR beta chain is drawn from a study of T cells in tumors after PD-1 blockade. Study-wide background: Patients received pembrolizumab 200 mg every 3 weeks or cemiplimab 350 mg every 2 weeks. During anti-PD-1 treatment, some patients continued daily vismodegib 150 mg. Whole-study results and caveats: About 40% of tumor TCR clonotypes were also found in blood.

Template: tumor biopsy or peripheral blood genomic DNA, 616-6,004 ng per sample. Trimming shortened V by 2 bases and J by 1 base, and 12 bases separated the two germline ends. This CDR3 spans 16 amino acids. CDR1 MNHEY and CDR2 SMNVEV come from the germline V gene (reference sequence). This clone was seen only once. As yet, its antigen is unknown. Sequencing used immunoSEQ multiplex PCR; TCRdb keeps in-frame clones, though not all of them. The sample shows roughly 50,000 clones, 81% of them seen only once. The gene calls are TRBV27 and TRBJ2-1; D not resolved. The material sequenced was PBMCs, taken before anti-PD-1 treatment. This receptor was identified in a human donor with basal cell carcinoma. As DNA, the CDR3 is TGTGCCAGCAGTTTAGAGACTCGGGCATCCTACAATGAGCAGTTCTTC. Protein sequence: CASSLETRASYNEQFF.